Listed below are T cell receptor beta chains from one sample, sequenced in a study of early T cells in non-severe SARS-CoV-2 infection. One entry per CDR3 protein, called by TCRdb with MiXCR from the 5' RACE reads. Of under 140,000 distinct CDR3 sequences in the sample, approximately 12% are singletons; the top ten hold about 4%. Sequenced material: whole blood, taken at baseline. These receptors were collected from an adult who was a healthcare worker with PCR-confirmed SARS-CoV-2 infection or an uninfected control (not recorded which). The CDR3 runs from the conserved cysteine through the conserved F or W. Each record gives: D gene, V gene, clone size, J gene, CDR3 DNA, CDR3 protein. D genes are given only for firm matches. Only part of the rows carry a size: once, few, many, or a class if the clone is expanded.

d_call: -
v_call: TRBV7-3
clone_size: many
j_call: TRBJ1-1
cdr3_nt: TGTGCCAGCAGCAGAGGCGCGAACACTGAAGCTTTCTTT
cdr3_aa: CASSRGANTEAFF

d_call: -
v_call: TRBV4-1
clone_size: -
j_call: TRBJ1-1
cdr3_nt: TGCGCCAGCAGCCAAGGACGGATCCCTGCTGAAGCTTTCTTT
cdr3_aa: CASSQGRIPAEAFF

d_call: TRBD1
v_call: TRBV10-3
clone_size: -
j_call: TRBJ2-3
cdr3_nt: TGTGCCATCAGTGAGGGGACAGATTCCCCAGATACGCAGTATTTT
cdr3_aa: CAISEGTDSPDTQYF

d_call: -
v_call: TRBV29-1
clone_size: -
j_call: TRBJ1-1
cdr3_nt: TGCAGCGTTGAAGATAAGGGGACAATGAACACTGAAGCTTTCTTT
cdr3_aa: CSVEDKGTMNTEAFF

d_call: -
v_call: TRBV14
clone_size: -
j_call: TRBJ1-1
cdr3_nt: TGTGCCAGCAGTCCCCACTGGGGCAACACTGAAGCTTTCTTT
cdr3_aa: CASSPHWGNTEAFF

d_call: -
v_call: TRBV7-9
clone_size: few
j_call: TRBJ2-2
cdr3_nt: TGTGCCAGCAGCTTGCGGGCTAGAAACACCGGGGAGCTGTTTTTT
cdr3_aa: CASSLRARNTGELFF

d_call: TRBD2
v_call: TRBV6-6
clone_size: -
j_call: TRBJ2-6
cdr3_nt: TGTGCCAGCAGTTACACCCTAGCGGGGGCCTCTGGGGCCAACGTCCTGACTTTC
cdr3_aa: CASSYTLAGASGANVLTF

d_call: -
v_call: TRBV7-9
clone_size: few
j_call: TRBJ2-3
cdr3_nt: TGTGCCAGCAGCGCCGGGTTCATGGGGGGCACAGATACGCAGTATTTT
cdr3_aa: CASSAGFMGGTDTQYF

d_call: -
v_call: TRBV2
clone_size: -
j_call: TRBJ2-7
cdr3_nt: TGTGCCAGCAGTGAACAAGTGGCGGGGGAGCAGTACTTC
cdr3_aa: CASSEQVAGEQYF

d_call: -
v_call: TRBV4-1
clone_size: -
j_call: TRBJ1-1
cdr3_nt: TGCGCCAGCAGCCAAAATACGGAGTTTTACACTGAAGCTTTCTTT
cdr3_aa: CASSQNTEFYTEAFF

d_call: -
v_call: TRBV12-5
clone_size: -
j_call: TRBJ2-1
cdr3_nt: TGTGCTAGTGGTTTGTGGTACAATGAGCAGTTCTTC
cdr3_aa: CASGLWYNEQFF

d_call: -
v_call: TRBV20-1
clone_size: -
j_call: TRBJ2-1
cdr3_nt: TGCAGTGCTAGAGATGGGGGTCTACTACACAATGAGCAGTTCTTC
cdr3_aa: CSARDGGLLHNEQFF

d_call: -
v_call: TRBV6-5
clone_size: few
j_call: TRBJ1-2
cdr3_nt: -
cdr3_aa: CASSSSTGRLSYTF

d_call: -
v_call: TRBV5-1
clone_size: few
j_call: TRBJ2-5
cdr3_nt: TGCGCCAGCAGCCTGAATGGACCTCAAGAGACCCAGTACTTC
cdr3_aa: CASSLNGPQETQYF

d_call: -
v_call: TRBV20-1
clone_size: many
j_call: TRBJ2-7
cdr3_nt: TGCAGTGCTGGAAGCCCGACTAACTCCTACGAGCAGTACTTC
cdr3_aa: CSAGSPTNSYEQYF

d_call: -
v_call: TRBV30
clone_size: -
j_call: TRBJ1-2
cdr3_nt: TGTGCCTGGACTTTCTCGGCAGGGGCTAACTATGGCTACACCTTC
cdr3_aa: CAWTFSAGANYGYTF

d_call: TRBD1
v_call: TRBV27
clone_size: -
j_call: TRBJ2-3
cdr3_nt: TGTGCCAGCAGGGGACAGGGGGCATCGGATACGCAGTATTTT
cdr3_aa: CASRGQGASDTQYF

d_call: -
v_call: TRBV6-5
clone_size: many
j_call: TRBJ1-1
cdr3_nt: TGTGCCAGCAGTTCTTCCCCTTACTCTCGGAACACTGAAGCTTTCTTT
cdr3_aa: CASSSSPYSRNTEAFF

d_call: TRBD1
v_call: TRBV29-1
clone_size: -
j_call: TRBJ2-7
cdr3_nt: TGCAGCGTTGCGGACAGGGACTCGGGTGAGCAGTACTTC
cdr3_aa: CSVADRDSGEQYF

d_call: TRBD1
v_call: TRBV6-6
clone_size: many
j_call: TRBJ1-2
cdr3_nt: TGTGCCAGCGCCCAGGGACAGGGGGCGAACTATGGCTACACCTTC
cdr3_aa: CASAQGQGANYGYTF

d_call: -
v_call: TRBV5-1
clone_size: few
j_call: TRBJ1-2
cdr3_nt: TGCGCCAGCAGCTTGGTAACAGGTCCACGGTATGGCTACACCTTC
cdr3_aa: CASSLVTGPRYGYTF

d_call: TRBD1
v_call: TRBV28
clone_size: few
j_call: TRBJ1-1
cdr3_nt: TGTGCCAGCAGTGCTTGGACAGGGAACACTGAAGCTTTCTTT
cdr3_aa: CASSAWTGNTEAFF